This T cell receptor (beta chain) was identified in a study of blood T cell repertoires in COVID-19. Generated by immunoSEQ multiplex PCR, the TCRdb table keeps only in-frame clones and is missing some. The sample includes some 270,000 clones, around 90% of them seen just once. V was shortened by 2 bases and J by 6 bases, with 17 bases between the two germline ends. Germline loops: CDR1 MDHEN, CDR2 SYDVKM. The CDR3 covers 15 residues. Sequenced sample: PBMCs or T cells enriched from blood (not recorded which). The receptor's source is a woman aged 35 to 49 who had recovered from COVID-19. This sequence joins TRBV28 and TRBJ2-7, with TRBD1 as a possible D gene (5 bases). The CDR3 DNA is TGTGCCAGCAGTTTAAACGCAGGGAAGGGCGGCGAGCAGTACTTC. Amino acids: CASSLNAGKGGEQYF.